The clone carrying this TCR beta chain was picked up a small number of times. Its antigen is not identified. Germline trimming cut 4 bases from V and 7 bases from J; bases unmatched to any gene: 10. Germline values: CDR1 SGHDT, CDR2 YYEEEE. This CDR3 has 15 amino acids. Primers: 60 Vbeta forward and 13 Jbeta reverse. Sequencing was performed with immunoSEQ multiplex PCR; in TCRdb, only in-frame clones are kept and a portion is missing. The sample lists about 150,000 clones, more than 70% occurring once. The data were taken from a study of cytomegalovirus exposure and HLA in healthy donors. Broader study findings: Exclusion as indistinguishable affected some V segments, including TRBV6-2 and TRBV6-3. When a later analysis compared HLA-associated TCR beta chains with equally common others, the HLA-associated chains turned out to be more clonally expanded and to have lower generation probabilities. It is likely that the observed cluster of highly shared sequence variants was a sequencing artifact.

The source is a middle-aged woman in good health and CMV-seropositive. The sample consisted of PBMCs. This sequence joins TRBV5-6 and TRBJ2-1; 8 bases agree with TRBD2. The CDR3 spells CASSRGLASGNEQFF. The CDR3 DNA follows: TGTGCCAGCAGCCGAGGACTAGCCTCGGGGAATGAGCAGTTCTTC.